The source of this TCR beta chain is a study of cytomegalovirus exposure and HLA in healthy donors. A remark on this clone: Its specificity is unknown.

Primers included in the PCR were 60 Vbeta and 13 Jbeta primers. Clones were sequenced by immunoSEQ multiplex PCR, and TCRdb holds only the in-frame ones, with some missing. The sample records 100,000 to 150,000 clones, roughly 76% being singletons. Study-level findings and limits: Both high specificity and high sensitivity reportedly marked the classifier's diagnosis of cytomegalovirus status. Analyzed later, association rates of TCRs varied across HLA loci, with DRB1 most and HLA-C fewest. Confirmation in vitro established that a few CMV-associated chains were specific for CMV antigens. TCR beta chains numbering more than 150 were designated cytomegalovirus-associated.

Looked up from germline, CDR1 is SGHAT and CDR2 is FQNNGV. This CDR3 region has 15 residues. V dropped 1 base and J dropped 1 base, with 10 bases sitting between them. The chain joins TRBV11-2 to TRBJ2-5; possible D gene TRBD1, 6 bases. The sequence derives from a woman aged 60 to 75 in good health and CMV-seropositive. Sample: PBMCs. The CDR3: CASSLGDRLQETQYF. CDR3 nucleotides: TGTGCCAGCAGCTTAGGAGACAGGCTCCAAGAGACCCAGTACTTC.